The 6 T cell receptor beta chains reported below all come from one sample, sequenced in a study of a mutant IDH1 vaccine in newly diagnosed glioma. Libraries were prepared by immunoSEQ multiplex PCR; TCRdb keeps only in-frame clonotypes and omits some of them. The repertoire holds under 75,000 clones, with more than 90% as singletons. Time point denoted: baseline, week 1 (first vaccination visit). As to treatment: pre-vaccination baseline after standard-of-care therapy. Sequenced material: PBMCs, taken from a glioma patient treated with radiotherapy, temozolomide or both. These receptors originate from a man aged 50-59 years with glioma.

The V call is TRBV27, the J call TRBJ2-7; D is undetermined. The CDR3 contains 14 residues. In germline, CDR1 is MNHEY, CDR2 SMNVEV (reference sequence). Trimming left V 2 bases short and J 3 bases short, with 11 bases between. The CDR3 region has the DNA TGTGCCAGCAGTTTAAAGGGTTACGGCTACGAGCAGTACTTC. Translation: CASSLKGYGYEQYF.

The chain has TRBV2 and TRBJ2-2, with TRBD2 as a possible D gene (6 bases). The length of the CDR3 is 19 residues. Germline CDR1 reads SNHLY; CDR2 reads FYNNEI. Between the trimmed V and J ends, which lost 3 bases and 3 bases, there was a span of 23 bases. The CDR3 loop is CASSDAAEGPRYHTGELFF. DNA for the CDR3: TGTGCCAGCAGTGACGCAGCGGAGGGCCCTCGGTATCACACCGGGGAGCTGTTTTTT.

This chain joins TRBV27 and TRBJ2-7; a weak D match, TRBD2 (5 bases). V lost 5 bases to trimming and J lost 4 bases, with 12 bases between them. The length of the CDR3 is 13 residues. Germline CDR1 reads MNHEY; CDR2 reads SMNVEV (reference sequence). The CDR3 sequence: CASSGGYPYEQYF. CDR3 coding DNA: TGTGCCAGCAGTGGAGGCTATCCGTACGAGCAGTACTTC.

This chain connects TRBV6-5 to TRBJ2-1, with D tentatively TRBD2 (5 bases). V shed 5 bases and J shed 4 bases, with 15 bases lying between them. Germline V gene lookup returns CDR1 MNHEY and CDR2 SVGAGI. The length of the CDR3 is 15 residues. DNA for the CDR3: TGTGCCAGCAGTGCTGGCCGTAGCGCATACAATGAGCAGTTCTTC. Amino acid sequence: CASSAGRSAYNEQFF.

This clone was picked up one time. CDR3 coding DNA: TGTGCCAGCAGCTTATTACAGGTCAGGGGCGAGCAGTACTTC. Amino acid sequence: CASSLLQVRGEQYF. The chain links TRBV7-9 to TRBJ2-7; possibly TRBD1 for D (6 bases). Germline V gives CDR1 SEHNR, CDR2 FQNEAQ (reference sequence). V was shortened by 2 bases and J by 6 bases, with 14 bases between the two germline ends. The CDR3 runs 14 residues.

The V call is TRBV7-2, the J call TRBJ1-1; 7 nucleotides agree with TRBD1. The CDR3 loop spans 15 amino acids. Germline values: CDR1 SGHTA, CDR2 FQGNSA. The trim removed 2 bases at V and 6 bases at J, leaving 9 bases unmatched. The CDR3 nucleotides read TGTGCCAGCAGCTTAAGGGTGGGGCAGGGGGCTGAAGCTTTCTTT. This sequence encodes CASSLRVGQGAEAFF.